The 20 T cell receptor beta chains below were found in one sample sequenced in a study of blood T cell repertoires in COVID-19. Libraries were prepared by immunoSEQ multiplex PCR; TCRdb keeps only in-frame clonotypes and omits some of them. This sample has 200,000 to 300,000 clones; 65% to 85% occur once, and the top ten carry approximately 1.4%. The sequencing sample was made of peripheral blood. All receptors derive from a woman aged 35 to 49 who had recovered from COVID-19.

The chain is built from TRBV2 and TRBJ1-4; D not resolved. Germline V CDR1 and CDR2: SNHLY, FYNNEI. The CDR3 is 14 residues long. Trimming left V 6 bases short and J 3 bases short, with 11 bases between. CDR3 sequence (DNA): TGTGCCAGCAGGATGACAATCGCTAATGAAAAACTGTTTTTT. Its protein is CASRMTIANEKLFF.

The genes are TRBV19 and TRBJ1-4; no clear D gene. CDR3 length: 15 residues. Germline V gives CDR1 LNHDA, CDR2 SQIVND (reference sequence). The ends were cut back, 0 bases at V and 7 bases at J, with 12 bases in the middle. CDR3 loop: CASSIDRGAGEKLFF. The CDR3 DNA sequence: TGTGCCAGTAGTATAGATCGGGGAGCGGGTGAAAAACTGTTTTTT.

The chain joins TRBV11-3 to TRBJ1-2; 7 positions match TRBD1. The CDR3 contains 14 residues. CDR1 SGHNT and CDR2 YENEEA come from the germline V gene. V lost 2 bases, J lost 4 bases, and 4 bases stayed unmatched. The CDR3 reads CASSLTGVSYGYTF. DNA of the CDR3: TGTGCCAGCAGCTTAACAGGGGTATCCTATGGCTACACCTTC.

This clone appeared a single time. This chain links TRBV9 with TRBJ1-3; D is unresolved. The CDR3 has 17 amino acids. V lost 0 bases and J lost 2, with 15 bases in between. Looked up from germline, CDR1 is SGDLS and CDR2 is YYNGEE. The CDR3 sequence is CASSVGIWGGTGNTIYF. As DNA, the CDR3 is TGTGCCAGCAGCGTAGGAATTTGGGGAGGGACTGGAAACACCATATATTTT. The whole variable domain, remainder taken from reference TRBV9 and TRBJ1-3, is DSGVTQTPKHLITATGQRVTLRCSPRSGDLSVYWYQQSLDQGLQFLIQYYNGEERAKGNILERFSAQQFPDLHSELNLSSLELGDSALYFCASSVGIWGGTGNTIYFGEGSWLTVV.

V is TRBV29-1 and J is TRBJ2-2; D may be TRBD2 (5 bases). CDR1 and CDR2 from the germline V gene are SQVTM and ANQGSEA. The length of the CDR3 is 14 residues. Between the trimmed V and J ends, which lost 3 bases and 2 bases, there was a span of 10 bases. Here the CDR3 reads CSVDGLANTGELFF. In DNA, the CDR3 is TGCAGCGTTGATGGGCTAGCCAACACCGGGGAGCTGTTTTTT.

In DNA, the CDR3 is TGTGCCAGCAGCTTATCAGGGGATAGCAATCAGCCCCAGCATTTT. It is translated as CASSLSGDSNQPQHF. The chain carries TRBV7-2 and TRBJ1-5; D possibly corresponds to TRBD1 (6 bases). V lost 2 bases, J lost 0 bases, and 8 bases lay in between. CDR3 length equals 15 residues. Germline CDR1 reads SGHTA; CDR2 reads FQGNSA.

The chain has TRBV6-5 and TRBJ2-2, with D tentatively TRBD1 (5 bases). The V end was cut by 9 bases, the J end by 7 bases, with 12 bases between. This CDR3 comprises 12 residues. CDR1 is MNHEY and CDR2 is SVGAGI in the germline V gene. The CDR3 spells CASYRFDGELFF. The CDR3 nucleotides read TGTGCCAGTTACAGGTTTGACGGGGAGCTGTTTTTT.

The rearrangement links TRBV10-3 to TRBJ2-3; TRBD2 matches at 9 bases. The V gene's germline CDR1 is ENHRY and CDR2 SYGVKD. V dropped 10 bases and J dropped 3; count of bases not matched to a gene: 8. CDR3 size: 14 residues. The CDR3, as DNA: TGTGCCACCTCGGCGACTAGCGGTACAGATACGCAGTATTTT. Amino acid sequence: CATSATSGTDTQYF.

This sequence joins TRBV30 and TRBJ1-6, with unresolved D. V lost 3 bases and J 6 bases, leaving 18 bases between the germline ends. This CDR3 is 16 amino acids long. Germline CDR1 is GTSNPN and CDR2 is SVGIG (reference sequence). The CDR3 protein is CAWRGVGGGFNSPLHF. CDR3 coding DNA: TGTGCCTGGAGGGGTGTAGGCGGTGGATTTAATTCACCCCTCCACTTT.

This clone appeared a single time. The chain is built from TRBV12-3 or TRBV12-4 and TRBJ2-5; D possibly corresponds to TRBD2 (6 bases). This CDR3 is 12 amino acids long. V gave up 5 bases and J gave up 10 bases, with 14 bases separating them. The CDR3 spells CASSLLGRDQYF. CDR3 sequence (DNA): TGTGCCAGCAGTCTCCTAGGGCGGGACCAGTACTTC.

V usage is TRBV7-2 and J usage is TRBJ1-5; a possible D gene is TRBD1 (6 bases). Deletions cut 5 bases from V and 4 bases from J, with 9 bases between. Germline V gene sequence: CDR1 SGHTA, CDR2 FQGNSA. The CDR3 has 13 amino acids. CDR3: CASSTDRNQPQHF. DNA for the CDR3: TGTGCCAGCAGCACAGACAGGAATCAGCCCCAGCATTTT. Filled out from reference TRBV7-2 and TRBJ1-5, the complete variable domain reads GAGVSQSPSNKVTEKGKDVELRCDPISGHTALYWYRQSLGQGLEFLIYFQGNSAPDKSGLPSDRFSAERTGGSVSTLTIQRTQQEDSAVYLCASSTDRNQPQHFGDGTRLSIL.

V and J are TRBV18 and TRBJ1-4; 8 nucleotides agree with TRBD1. CDR3 length: 17 amino acids. V gave up 2 bases and J gave up 4 bases; unmatched junction bases: 9. Germline CDR1 and CDR2: KGHSH and LQKENI. The CDR3 spells CASSPRAQGGLNEKLFF. The CDR3 DNA follows: TGTGCCAGCTCACCAAGGGCACAGGGGGGCCTTAATGAAAAACTGTTTTTT.

The rearrangement uses TRBV2 and TRBJ1-2, with D perhaps matching TRBD1 (5 bases). Germline V gene data show CDR1 as SNHLY and CDR2 as FYNNEI. The CDR3 runs 13 residues. Deletions cut 2 bases from V and 8 bases from J, with 12 bases between. The CDR3 is CASSERQGRGYTF. In DNA, the CDR3 is TGTGCCAGCAGTGAAAGGCAGGGTAGGGGCTACACCTTC.

This chain joins TRBV2 and TRBJ1-3, with TRBD1 matching over 7 bases. This CDR3 comprises 15 residues. Trimming cost V 7 bases and J 0 bases; bases outside gene matches: 6. CDR1 is SNHLY and CDR2 is FYNNEI in the germline V gene. Here the CDR3 reads CASMRGQSSGNTIYF. The CDR3 DNA reads as TGTGCCAGCATGCGGGGACAGTCCTCTGGAAACACCATATATTTT.

This clone was picked up a small number of times. Germline is not matched at one junction end, which may reflect a read error. The gene calls are TRBV18 and TRBJ1-2; D unclear. Per germline, CDR1 KGHSH and CDR2 LQKENI. CDR3 length: 15 residues. The CDR3 loop reads CASLPGGLRDYGYTF. The CDR3 nucleotides are TGTGCCAGCTTACCAGGAGGCTTAAGGGACTATGGCTACACCTTC.

This clone turned up a few times. The CDR3 DNA follows: TGCGCCAGCAGCGGGTACGGGTCAACTAGCACAGATACGCAGTATTTT. Its protein is CASSGYGSTSTDTQYF. The chain recombines TRBV4-1 with TRBJ2-3; D gene unclear. Looked up from germline, CDR1 is MGHRA and CDR2 is YSYEKL. CDR3 length: 16 amino acids. V lost 5 bases and J 0 bases, leaving 15 bases between the germline ends.

This clone was picked up one time. This chain joins TRBV6-6 and TRBJ1-3; D might be TRBD1 (6 bases). Germline V gene data show CDR1 as MNHNY and CDR2 as SVGAGI (reference sequence). The CDR3 is made up of 14 amino acids. V shed 6 bases and J shed 3 bases, with 12 bases lying between them. The CDR3 region has the DNA TGTGCCAGCAGCCCCACAGGGAATGGAAACACCATATATTTT. Translating gives CASSPTGNGNTIYF.

This clone was seen only once. This chain uses TRBV7-8 with TRBJ2-4, with 10 bases identical to TRBD2. Germline V CDR1 and CDR2: SGHVS, FQNEAQ. The CDR3 is 11 residues long. J lost 13 bases, V lost 4 bases, and 1 base had no gene match. The CDR3 here is CASSSTSGQYF. CDR3 in DNA: TGTGCCAGCAGCTCGACTAGCGGGCAGTACTTC.

The chain employs TRBV2 and TRBJ1-5, with 9 bases that match TRBD1. In germline, CDR1 is SNHLY, CDR2 FYNNEI. The CDR3 length is 16 residues. The V segment lost 6 bases and the J segment 4 bases; nucleotides outside the gene matches: 10. CDR3 DNA sequence: TGTGCCAGCAGCGTACAGGGGGCTGTGGGGAATCAGCCCCAGCATTTT. Protein: CASSVQGAVGNQPQHF.

V is TRBV4-1 and J is TRBJ2-1; 7 nucleotides line up with TRBD1. The CDR3 has 14 amino acids. J lost 7 bases, V lost 4 bases, and 7 bases had no gene match. The germline V gene encodes CDR1 MGHRA and CDR2 YSYEKL. CDR3 in amino acids: CASSRNDRENEQFF. CDR3 DNA sequence: TGCGCCAGCAGCCGCAACGACAGGGAGAATGAGCAGTTCTTC.